Following are 20 T cell receptor beta chains from one sample sequenced in a study of blood T cells in healthy people across ages. For the second PCR, which ran for roughly 6 to 12 cycles, a sample-barcoded 5' primer and a J-beta primer mix were used. One entry per CDR3 protein results from TCRdb running MiXCR on the 5' RACE reads. The sample has hundreds of thousands of distinct CDR3 sequences, more than 20% seen once. These data were also filed under a second study, of T cells of mothers and their children.

Sample: blood. Source of these receptors: a boy between 5 and 17 years old in good health.

This clonotype was detected ten times or more. The CDR3 protein is CAIGRGETQYF. The CDR3 bases are TGTGCCATCGGGCGGGGAGAGACCCAGTACTTC. V gene TRBV10-3 combines with J gene TRBJ2-5, with D possibly TRBD2 on 6 matching bases. Germline V CDR1 and CDR2: ENHRY, SYGVKD. The CDR3 runs 11 residues. The germline V and J ends were trimmed by 8 bases and 4 bases, with 8 bases remaining between them.

This rearrangement joins TRBV11-1 to TRBJ2-1; 8 bases are shared with TRBD2. The germline gives CDR1 SGHAT, CDR2 FQDESV (reference sequence). The CDR3 is 16 amino acids. V lost 4 bases, J lost 1 base, and 6 bases stayed unmatched. CDR3 sequence reads: CASSSEASGSYNEQFF. Here the CDR3 DNA reads TGTGCCAGCAGCTCGGAGGCTAGCGGGTCCTACAATGAGCAGTTCTTC.

This chain uses TRBV6-1 with TRBJ2-5; maybe TRBD2 (6 bases). The germline V and J ends were trimmed by 6 bases and 1 base, with 15 bases remaining between them. The length of the CDR3 is 15 residues. Germline CDR1 reads MNHNS; CDR2 reads SASEGT. The CDR3 DNA reads TGTGCCAGCAGAGATAGCGGACGGAGCCAAGAGACCCAGTACTTC. Amino acids: CASRDSGRSQETQYF.

This clonotype was observed a few times. The V gene is TRBV20-1, the J gene TRBJ2-5, with D maybe TRBD2 (6 bases). Germline CDR1 DFQATT, CDR2 SNEGSKA (reference sequence). The V and J ends lost 6 bases and 4 bases respectively, with 9 bases between them. The CDR3 has 11 residues. CDR3 coding DNA: TGCAGTGCCGATAGCGGAGAGACCCAGTACTTC. Encoded protein: CSADSGETQYF.

This clonotype was seen more than once but under ten times. CDR3 nucleotide sequence: TGTGCCAGCAGTTTTCGAGGGGGGTACGAGCAGTACTTC. Residues: CASSFRGGYEQYF. This chain joins TRBV27 and TRBJ2-7; D assignment may be TRBD1 or TRBD2 (6 bases each). The germline V and J ends were trimmed by 3 bases and 4 bases, with 10 bases remaining between them. Germline V lookup: CDR1 MNHEY, CDR2 SMNVEV (reference sequence). This CDR3 has 13 residues.

This clonotype was counted ten times or more. The chain joins TRBV7-2 to TRBJ2-7; D is tentatively TRBD1 or TRBD2 (5 bases each). The CDR3 is 14 residues long. Trimming removed 5 bases at V and 4 bases at J, with 15 bases between. CDR1 is SGHTA and CDR2 is FQGNSA in the germline V gene. For the CDR3, the DNA is TGTGCCAGCAGCGCTCGGGACGGAGTTTACGAGCAGTACTTC. This encodes CASSARDGVYEQYF.

The chain has TRBV12-3 or TRBV12-4 and TRBJ1-1, with D uncertain. V lost 2 bases to trimming and J lost 11 bases, with 9 bases between them. CDR3 size: 11 residues. The CDR3 sequence: CASSLLGRAFF. The CDR3 DNA reads TGTGCCAGCAGTTTACTCGGGCGGGCTTTCTTT.

CDR3 region: CASSPTTGFANTGELFF. The CDR3 coding sequence is TGTGCCAGCAGCCCGACCACAGGGTTCGCGAACACCGGGGAGCTGTTTTTT. The genes are TRBV3-1 and TRBJ2-2; weak D call: TRBD1 (6 bases). The CDR3 spans 17 residues. CDR1 is LGHDT, CDR2 YNNKEL, per germline (reference sequence). Trimming stripped 4 bases from V and 0 bases from J, with 15 bases between.

This chain links TRBV20-1 with TRBJ1-2; possible D gene TRBD1, 5 bases. The CDR3 consists of 13 residues. The V end was cut by 0 bases, the J end by 7 bases, with 12 bases between. Germline CDR1 reads DFQATT; CDR2 reads SNEGSKA (reference sequence). This CDR3 reads CSAREDKGPGYTF. Written as DNA, the CDR3 is TGCAGTGCTAGAGAGGACAAGGGGCCTGGCTACACCTTC.

This clonotype was observed at least ten times. The chain links TRBV11-2 to TRBJ1-4; D is possibly TRBD1 (5 bases). The CDR3 consists of 14 residues. Germline lookup yields CDR1 SGHAT and CDR2 FQNNGV. V dropped 4 bases and J dropped 5 bases, with 11 bases sitting between them. The CDR3 reads CASSSDRPNEKLFF. CDR3 bases: TGTGCCAGCAGCTCCGACAGACCAAATGAAAAACTGTTTTTT.

The chain couples TRBV10-1 to TRBJ2-5; D gene uncertain. Germline lookup yields CDR1 WNHNN and CDR2 SYGVQD (reference sequence). The CDR3 covers 14 residues. Trimming left V 1 base short and J 4 bases short, with 10 bases between. The CDR3 bases are TGCGCCAGCAGTGAGTTCGGTAGCACAGAGACCCAGTACTTC. It translates to CASSEFGSTETQYF.

This clonotype was detected only a few times. This chain links TRBV6-5 with TRBJ2-5; TRBD1 aligns across 7 bases. The end of the DNA aligns better with TRBJ2-7, so the J call may be wrong. Per germline, CDR1 MNHEY and CDR2 SVGAGI. The CDR3 loop spans 17 amino acids. The CDR3: CASSYSGGPALSNEQYF. CDR3 sequence (DNA): TGTGCCAGCAGTTACTCAGGGGGCCCCGCGTTAAGCAACGAGCAGTACTTC.

The V call is TRBV7-9, the J call TRBJ2-5, with a tentative D call TRBD1 (5 bases). The J call may be mistaken, given a closer DNA end match to TRBJ2-1. The CDR3 is made up of 13 amino acids. Per the germline V gene, CDR1 is SEHNR and CDR2 is FQNEAQ (reference sequence). The CDR3 nucleotides read TGTGCCAGCAGCAGGGGTACCGACAATGAGCAGTTCTTC. Amino acids: CASSRGTDNEQFF.

The chain's CDR3 is CASSPWGTGEYLNIQYF. CDR3 DNA: TGTGCCAGCAGTCCTTGGGGCACTGGGGAGTACTTGAACATTCAGTACTTC. The V and J genes are TRBV12-3 or TRBV12-4 and TRBJ2-4; D assignment may be TRBD1 or TRBD2 (5 bases each). Trimming took 5 bases from V and 7 from J, leaving 24 bases between them. The CDR3 covers 17 residues.

V gene TRBV20-1 combines with J gene TRBJ2-5, with D possibly matching TRBD2 (5 bases). V lost 3 bases and J 2 bases, leaving 7 bases between the germline ends. Germline CDR1 DFQATT, CDR2 SNEGSKA (reference sequence). The CDR3 runs to 12 residues. The CDR3 DNA sequence: TGCAGTGCTAGTTTAGCGCAAGAGACCCAGTACTTC. It yields the protein CSASLAQETQYF.

The V gene is TRBV6-6, the J gene TRBJ1-6; a possible D gene is TRBD1 (5 bases). CDR3 size: 17 residues. Germline values: CDR1 MNHNY, CDR2 SVGAGI (reference sequence). The ends were cut back, 0 bases at V and 5 bases at J, with 14 bases in the middle. CDR3: CASSYSGGLGNNSPLHF. CDR3 coding DNA: TGTGCCAGCAGTTACTCCGGGGGACTGGGGAATAATTCACCCCTCCACTTT.

This clonotype occurred a few times. The V gene is TRBV4-3, the J gene TRBJ1-5; a possible D gene is TRBD1 (5 bases). There are 15 residues in the CDR3. Germline V gives CDR1 LGHNA, CDR2 YSLEER. The V gene lost 4 bases and the J gene lost 4 bases, with 14 bases spanning the gap. The CDR3 is CASSPSGGRNQPQHF. As DNA, the CDR3 is TGCGCCAGCAGCCCAAGCGGGGGGAGGAATCAGCCCCAGCATTTT.

This clonotype has a handful of counts. V is TRBV27 and J is TRBJ1-2, with D tentatively TRBD1 (6 bases). The CDR3 has 13 amino acids. The germline gives CDR1 MNHEY, CDR2 SMNVEV (reference sequence). Trimming shortened V by 8 bases and J by 4 bases, and 14 bases separated the two germline ends. The CDR3 region has the DNA TGTGCCAGCCGGCAGGGGTACGCCTATGGCTACACCTTC. Amino acid sequence: CASRQGYAYGYTF.

The J gene is TRBJ2-7, the V gene TRBV9, with D perhaps TRBD2 (7 bases). Trimming stripped 3 bases from V and 5 bases from J, with 21 bases between. This CDR3 region has 16 residues. The germline CDR1 and CDR2 sequences are SGDLS and YYNGEE. CDR3 amino acids: CASSGAGAPYADEQYF. The DNA for the CDR3 is TGTGCCAGCAGCGGTGCGGGGGCCCCCTACGCAGACGAGCAGTACTTC.

The V call is TRBV5-1, the J call TRBJ2-3; D is uncertain. The CDR3 is 13 residues long. Germline V lookup: CDR1 SGHRS, CDR2 YFSETQ. Trimming pared 6 bases from V and 4 bases from J, leaving 12 bases between. This CDR3 reads CASNGYAADTQYF. In DNA, the CDR3 is TGCGCCAGCAACGGGTATGCCGCAGATACGCAGTATTTT.